Below, 22 T cell receptor beta chains from the same sample are listed, as sequenced in a study of regulatory T cells in long-lasting Graves disease. Time point indicated: newly diagnosed GD, antithyroid drugs for less than 3 months. TCR sequences were obtained from RNA taken from PBMCs. Researchers made TCR beta libraries by using iRepertoire HTBI primers and running Arm-PCR on CDR3 regions. TCRdb re-derived calls from the multiplex PCR reads in MiXCR, one entry per CDR3 protein. The repertoire holds 350,000 to 500,000 distinct CDR3 sequences, 14% seen once, with approximately 17% in the top ten. These data were also filed under a second study, of T cells in Graves' hyperthyroidism and ophthalmopathy.

The sequences come from peripheral blood mononuclear cells (PBMCs), collected at new diagnosis, from a patient treated with antithyroid drugs. Receptors were obtained from a woman aged 50 to 60 with Graves disease.

This chain connects TRBV7-2 to TRBJ2-1; 12 bases match TRBD2. The CDR3 extends over 15 amino acids. Unmatched junction bases numbered 7, after V lost 6 bases and J lost 7 bases. Germline V gene lookup returns CDR1 SGHTA and CDR2 FQGNSA. CDR3 loop: CASRPTSGRLNEQFF. The CDR3 bases are TGTGCCAGCAGACCAACTAGCGGGAGGTTGAATGAGCAGTTCTTC.

This clonotype was counted many times. The chain combines TRBV7-8 with TRBJ2-1; D unresolved. Between the trimmed V and J ends, which lost 1 base and 1 base, there was a span of 8 bases. CDR3 size: 15 residues. CDR1 is SGHVS and CDR2 is FQNEAQ in the germline V gene. CDR3 bases: TGTGCCAGCAGCTTAGGGCTGTGGTCCTACAATGAGCAGTTCTTC. It encodes CASSLGLWSYNEQFF.

Many counts were recorded for this clonotype. The chain recombines TRBV28 with TRBJ2-1, with 8 bases matching TRBD2. The CDR3 extends over 14 amino acids. Germline assignment: CDR1 MDHEN and CDR2 SYDVKM. Trimming removed 8 bases from V and 7 bases from J; junction bases left unmatched: 10. The DNA for the CDR3 is TGTGCCAGCCAGATAGCGGGAACCCTTAATGAGCAGTTCTTC. It specifies CASQIAGTLNEQFF.

The chain is built from TRBV11-1 and TRBJ2-7, with a possible D match to TRBD1 (5 bases). The CDR3 sequence is 15 residues long. V shed 7 bases and J shed 2 bases, with 18 bases lying between them. Per the germline V gene, CDR1 is SGHAT and CDR2 is FQDESV (reference sequence). The CDR3 DNA sequence: TGTGCCAGCACCCTAATGTCAGGGCCTCCCTACGAGCAGTACTTC. This sequence encodes CASTLMSGPPYEQYF.

The table lists this clonotype with many counts. The chain joins TRBV6-1 to TRBJ2-7; D remains unclear. CDR3 length equals 12 residues. Trimming took off 4 bases at V and 0 bases at J, with 4 bases between the two ends. From germline, CDR1 is MNHNS and CDR2 SASEGT. The CDR3 sequence is CASSASSYEQYF. The CDR3, as DNA: TGTGCCAGCAGTGCAAGCTCCTACGAGCAGTACTTC.

This clonotype was counted ten times or more. V gene TRBV18 combines with J gene TRBJ2-7; the D gene is possibly TRBD2 (6 bases). CDR3 length: 13 residues. CDR1 and CDR2 from the germline V gene are KGHSH and LQKENI. Trimming left V 6 bases short and J 0 bases short, with 9 bases between. CDR3 DNA sequence: TGTGCCAGCTCGCAACTAGCCTCCTACGAGCAGTACTTC. Translated: CASSQLASYEQYF.

This clonotype was picked up many times. The V call is TRBV28, the J call TRBJ2-7; either TRBD1 or TRBD2 may supply D (5 bases each). The CDR3 sequence is 16 residues long. Germline V CDR1 and CDR2: MDHEN, SYDVKM. V lost 5 bases and J 0 bases, leaving 17 bases between the germline ends. The DNA for the CDR3 is TGTGCCAGCAGTCTGACCGGGACGGTGAGCTCCTACGAGCAGTACTTC. This gives the protein CASSLTGTVSSYEQYF.

Many counts were recorded for this clonotype. The chain joins TRBV28 to TRBJ2-3; D gene ambiguous. The CDR3 covers 15 residues. Trimming shortened V by 1 base and J by 1 base, and 9 bases separated the two germline ends. CDR1 and CDR2 from the germline V gene are MDHEN and SYDVKM. The CDR3 region is CASSLFSTGTDTQYF. The CDR3 DNA follows: TGTGCCAGCAGTTTATTCTCCACAGGCACAGATACGCAGTATTTT.

At least ten counts were recorded for this clonotype. The J gene is TRBJ2-1, the V gene TRBV12-3 or TRBV12-4, with D possibly called TRBD1 or TRBD2 (5 bases each). This CDR3 is built from 15 residues. The V end was cut by 2 bases, the J end by 2 bases, with 10 bases between. The CDR3 spells CASSLRGETYNEQFF. The CDR3 DNA follows: TGTGCCAGCAGTTTACGAGGGGAGACCTACAATGAGCAGTTCTTC.

The genes are TRBV7-9 and TRBJ2-7; D remains unclear. The germline V and J ends were trimmed by 5 bases and 4 bases, with 9 bases remaining between them. CDR1 is SEHNR and CDR2 is FQNEAQ in the germline V gene (reference sequence). The CDR3 spans 12 residues. The CDR3 region is CASSPSIYEQYF. The CDR3 region has the DNA TGTGCCAGCAGCCCCTCTATTTACGAGCAGTACTTC.

This chain links TRBV3-1 with TRBJ1-2; TRBD1 might be the D (6 bases). With 5 bases removed from V and 4 bases from J, the gap between germline ends came to 11 bases. Germline values: CDR1 LGHDT, CDR2 YNNKEL (reference sequence). CDR3 length: 13 residues. In DNA form, the CDR3 reads TGTGCCAGCAGCAACGGACAGATCTATGGCTACACCTTC. It codes for CASSNGQIYGYTF.

Many counts were recorded for this clonotype. The chain employs TRBV5-1 and TRBJ2-7; 10 nucleotides match TRBD2. The CDR3 is made up of 16 amino acids. CDR1 is SGHRS and CDR2 is YFSETQ in the germline V gene. V was pared by 3 bases and J by 4 bases, with 10 bases of the junction left unmatched. The CDR3 protein is CASSWTLAGDGYEQYF. DNA of the CDR3: TGCGCCAGCAGCTGGACCCTAGCGGGAGATGGGTACGAGCAGTACTTC.

This clonotype was detected many times. The V and J genes are TRBV2 and TRBJ1-5, with a tentative D call TRBD1 (5 bases). This CDR3 contains 14 residues. Germline V CDR1 and CDR2: SNHLY, FYNNEI. V was clipped by 4 bases and J by 0 bases, with 7 bases between them. CDR3 loop: CASSAGNSNQPQHF. The CDR3 region has the DNA TGTGCCAGCAGTGCAGGGAATAGCAATCAGCCCCAGCATTTT.

V usage is TRBV6-1 and J usage is TRBJ2-1, with no clear D. The V and J ends lost 4 bases and 0 bases respectively, with 13 bases between them. This CDR3 spans 16 amino acids. Germline CDR1 is MNHNS and CDR2 is SASEGT. CDR3 DNA sequence: TGTGCCAGCAGTGCGTACAGCACCCGCTCCTACAATGAGCAGTTCTTC. Translated: CASSAYSTRSYNEQFF.

The genes are TRBV4-1 and TRBJ2-2; either TRBD1 or TRBD2 may supply D (5 bases each). The germline V gene encodes CDR1 MGHRA and CDR2 YSYEKL. V was pared by 1 base and J by 5 bases, with 14 bases between. This CDR3 has 16 amino acids. The CDR3 protein is CASSQVKQRGTGELFF. CDR3 coding DNA: TGCGCCAGCAGCCAAGTTAAACAGAGGGGAACCGGGGAGCTGTTTTTT.

This clonotype was seen a few times. A read error is possible here, since a much larger clone lies one base away. Since the CDR3 does not end with the conserved phenylalanine or tryptophan, this likely comes from a read error. The rearrangement links TRBV28 to TRBJ2-7; D gene uncertain. V lost 6 bases to trimming and J lost 2 bases, with 8 bases between them. The germline V gene has CDR1 MDHEN and CDR2 SYDVKM. The CDR3 sequence is 12 residues long. The DNA for the CDR3 is TGTGCCAGCAGCATCTTTACCTACGAGCAGTACCTC. Translating it yields CASSIFTYEQYL.

The rearrangement uses TRBV12-3 or TRBV12-4 and TRBJ2-4; weak D call: TRBD1 (5 bases). The CDR3 is made up of 16 amino acids. Trimming removed 5 bases at V and 0 bases at J, with 14 bases between. The CDR3: CASSPLGVLAKNIQYF. For the CDR3, the DNA is TGTGCCAGCAGTCCCCTAGGGGTCCTAGCCAAAAACATTCAGTACTTC.

This clonotype was seen ten or more times. This sequence joins TRBV5-6 and TRBJ1-1; possible D gene TRBD1, 5 bases. Germline V gene data show CDR1 as SGHDT and CDR2 as YYEEEE. The V gene lost 7 bases and the J gene lost 1 base, with 17 bases spanning the gap. The CDR3 is made up of 15 amino acids. This CDR3 is CASFTGGHRNTEAFF. CDR3 sequence (DNA): TGTGCCAGCTTTACCGGAGGACATCGGAACACTGAAGCTTTCTTT.

This clonotype was picked up many times. The chain has TRBV2 and TRBJ2-3; 12 nucleotides align to TRBD2. The CDR3 has 16 amino acids. V lost 3 bases to trimming and J lost 0 bases; unmatched junction nucleotides: 1. Germline CDR1 and CDR2: SNHLY and FYNNEI. CDR3 bases: TGTGCCAGCAGTGATACTAGCGGGGGGAGCACAGATACGCAGTATTTT. This gives the protein CASSDTSGGSTDTQYF.

This clonotype was seen repeatedly, ten times or more. CDR3 loop: CASSGGAGIGYTF. The CDR3 DNA reads TGTGCCAGCAGCGGGGGCGCTGGAATTGGCTACACCTTC. V usage is TRBV28 and J usage is TRBJ1-2; D is possibly TRBD1 (6 bases). The CDR3 runs 13 residues. Germline V CDR1 and CDR2: MDHEN, SYDVKM. V shed 6 bases and J shed 7 bases, with 15 bases lying between them.

This clonotype was seen ten or more times. This chain uses TRBV2 with TRBJ1-4, with a tentative D call TRBD1 (6 bases). CDR3 length: 15 residues. Between the trimmed V and J ends, which lost 5 bases and 4 bases, there was a span of 14 bases. The germline CDR1 and CDR2 sequences are SNHLY and FYNNEI. The CDR3 is CASSPQGQFNEKLFF. In DNA, the CDR3 is TGTGCCAGCAGTCCACAAGGACAGTTTAATGAAAAACTGTTTTTT.

This clonotype turned up a few times. The J gene is TRBJ2-7, the V gene TRBV5-1; 9 nucleotides agree with TRBD1. Germline CDR1 SGHRS, CDR2 YFSETQ. Trimming took 3 bases from V and 4 from J; bases not matched to a gene: 8. This CDR3 is built from 15 residues. The CDR3 bases are TGCGCCAGCAGCTCGACGTTACAGGGGGCGTACGAGCAGTACTTC. Its protein is CASSSTLQGAYEQYF.